This note documents a single TCR beta chain sequence. The sample is drawn from a study of blood T cell repertoires in COVID-19. Study context: Acute-phase and convalescent COVID-19 samples originated in the United States, Italy and Spain.

Assay used: immunoSEQ multiplex PCR; TCRdb lists only in-frame clones, some missing. The data hold about 190,000 clones, with approximately 84% observed a single time. Germline-derived CDR1 and CDR2 are MNHEY and SMNVEV (reference sequence). V was clipped by 6 bases and J by 2 bases, with 17 bases between them. CDR3 length: 16 amino acids. Sequencing was performed on peripheral blood. This TCR was sampled from a woman aged 70-85 years with active or convalescent COVID-19. This sequence joins TRBV27 and TRBJ2-1, with a weak D call TRBD2 (6 bases). The CDR3 sequence is CASRPRLAETYNEQFF. DNA of the CDR3: TGTGCCAGCAGACCTCGATTAGCGGAGACCTACAATGAGCAGTTCTTC.